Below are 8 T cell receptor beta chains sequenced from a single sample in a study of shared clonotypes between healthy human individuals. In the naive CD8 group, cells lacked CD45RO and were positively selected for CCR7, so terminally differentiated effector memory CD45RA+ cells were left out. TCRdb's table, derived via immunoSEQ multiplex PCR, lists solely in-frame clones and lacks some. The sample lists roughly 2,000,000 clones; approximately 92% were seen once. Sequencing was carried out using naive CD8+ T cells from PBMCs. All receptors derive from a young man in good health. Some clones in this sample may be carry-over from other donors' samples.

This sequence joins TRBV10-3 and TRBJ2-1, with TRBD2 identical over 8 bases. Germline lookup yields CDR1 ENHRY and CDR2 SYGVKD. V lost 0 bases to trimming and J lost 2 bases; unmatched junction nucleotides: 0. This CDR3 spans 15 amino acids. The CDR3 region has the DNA TGTGCCATCAGTGAGTCGACTAGCGCCTACAATGAGCAGTTCTTC. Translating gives CAISESTSAYNEQFF.

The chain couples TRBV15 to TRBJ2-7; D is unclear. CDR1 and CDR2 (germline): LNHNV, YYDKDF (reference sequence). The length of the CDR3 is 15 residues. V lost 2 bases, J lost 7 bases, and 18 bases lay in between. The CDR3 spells CATSRTTGPSREQYF. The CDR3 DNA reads TGTGCCACCAGCAGAACCACCGGGCCCTCGCGTGAGCAGTACTTC.

The CDR3 here is CASTYTSGNTGELFF. The CDR3 DNA reads TGTGCCAGCACTTACACTAGCGGAAACACCGGGGAGCTGTTTTTT. The rearrangement uses TRBV28 and TRBJ2-2; 8 nucleotides align to TRBD2. Germline assignment: CDR1 MDHEN and CDR2 SYDVKM. Germline trimming cut 7 bases from V and 2 bases from J; bases unmatched to any gene: 6. The CDR3 consists of 15 residues.

In DNA, the CDR3 is TGTGCCAGCAGTTTACTAGGGACAAAGGATACGCAGTATTTT. Translation: CASSLLGTKDTQYF. This rearrangement joins TRBV9 to TRBJ2-3; tentative D call: TRBD1 (6 bases). There are 14 residues in the CDR3. CDR1 and CDR2 from the germline V gene are SGDLS and YYNGEE. Trimming took 5 bases from V and 6 from J, leaving 16 bases between them.

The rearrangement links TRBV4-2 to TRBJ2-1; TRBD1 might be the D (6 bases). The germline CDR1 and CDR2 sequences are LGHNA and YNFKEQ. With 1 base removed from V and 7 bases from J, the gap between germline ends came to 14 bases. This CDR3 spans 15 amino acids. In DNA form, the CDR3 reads TGTGCCAGCAGCCAAGCTTCGGTGAGGGGGAATGAGCAGTTCTTC. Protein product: CASSQASVRGNEQFF.

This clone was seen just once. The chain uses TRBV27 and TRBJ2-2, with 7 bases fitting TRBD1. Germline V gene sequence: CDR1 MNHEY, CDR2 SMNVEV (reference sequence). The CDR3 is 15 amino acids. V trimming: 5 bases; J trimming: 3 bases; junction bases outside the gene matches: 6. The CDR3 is CASSLGQLYTGELFF. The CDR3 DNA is TGTGCCAGCAGTCTGGGACAGCTCTACACCGGGGAGCTGTTTTTT.

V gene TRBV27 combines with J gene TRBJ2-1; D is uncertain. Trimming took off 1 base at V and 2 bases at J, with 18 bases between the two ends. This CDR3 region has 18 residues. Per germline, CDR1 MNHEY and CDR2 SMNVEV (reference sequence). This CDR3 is CASSLFPQTVIPYNEQFF. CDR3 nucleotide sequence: TGTGCCAGCAGTTTATTTCCCCAAACGGTTATACCCTACAATGAGCAGTTCTTC.

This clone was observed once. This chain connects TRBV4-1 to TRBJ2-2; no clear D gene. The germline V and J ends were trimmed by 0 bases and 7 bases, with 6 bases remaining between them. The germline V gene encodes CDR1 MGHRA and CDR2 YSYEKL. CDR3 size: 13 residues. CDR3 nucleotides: TGCGCCAGCAGCCAAGATAGGGTCGGGGAGCTGTTTTTT. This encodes CASSQDRVGELFF.